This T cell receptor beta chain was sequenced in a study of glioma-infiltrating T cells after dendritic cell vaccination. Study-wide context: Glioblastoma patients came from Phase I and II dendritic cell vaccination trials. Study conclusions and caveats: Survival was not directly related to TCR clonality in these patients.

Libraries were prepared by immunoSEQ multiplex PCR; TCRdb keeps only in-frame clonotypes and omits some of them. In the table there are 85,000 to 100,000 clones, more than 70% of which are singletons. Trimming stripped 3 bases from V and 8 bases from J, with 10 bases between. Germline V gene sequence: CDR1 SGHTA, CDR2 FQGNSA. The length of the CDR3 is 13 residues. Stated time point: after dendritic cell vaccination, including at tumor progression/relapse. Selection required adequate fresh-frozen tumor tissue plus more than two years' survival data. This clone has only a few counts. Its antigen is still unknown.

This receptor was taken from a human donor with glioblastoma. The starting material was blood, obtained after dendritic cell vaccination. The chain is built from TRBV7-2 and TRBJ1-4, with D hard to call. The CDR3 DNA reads TGTGCCAGCAGCTTTGGCGGGGAAGAAAAACTGTTTTTT. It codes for CASSFGGEEKLFF.